This is a list of T cell receptor beta chains from one sample in a study of spatial heterogeneity in lung cancer. Using its own MiXCR run on the 5' RACE reads, TCRdb lists one record per CDR3 protein. The profile covers around 92,000 distinct CDR3 sequences, with about an eighth appearing a single time and about two fifths taken by the ten largest. Specimen: PBMCs, collected at surgery. All receptors come from a male donor with early-stage non-small cell lung cancer. CDR3s include the opening cysteine and the closing phenylalanine or tryptophan. D genes are given only for firm matches. Size is stated for part of the rows, as once, few or many counts, or as a class when the clone is expanded.

>NA|TRBV6-5|TRBJ2-3|NA
CASSTPRTGSPDTQYF
TGTGCCAGCAGTACCCCCAGGACTGGATCTCCAGATACGCAGTATTTT
>many|TRBV24-1|TRBJ2-3|NA
CATSLGGASTDTQYF
TGTGCCACCAGTCTTGGCGGGGCTAGCACAGATACGCAGTATTTT
>few|TRBV7-2|TRBJ1-2|TRBD1
CASSAQTGDGYTF
TGTGCCAGCAGCGCACAAACAGGGGATGGCTACACCTTC
>NA|TRBV12-3/TRBV12-4|TRBJ2-1|TRBD1
CASRYLTGNNEQFF
TGTGCCAGCAGATACCTGACAGGGAACAATGAGCAGTTCTTC
>NA|TRBV12-3/TRBV12-4|TRBJ1-6|TRBD1
CASRADRDYNSPLHF
TGTGCCAGCAGAGCCGACAGGGACTATAATTCACCCCTCCACTTT
>many|TRBV10-1|TRBJ2-2|NA
CASSGPPGAGTGELFF
TGCGCCAGCAGCGGCCCACCGGGGGCGGGCACCGGGGAGCTGTTTTTT
>few|TRBV2|TRBJ1-4|NA
CASSTGRISEKLFF
TGTGCCAGCAGTACAGGGAGGATTAGTGAAAAACTGTTTTTT
>NA|TRBV6-2/TRBV6-3|TRBJ2-5|NA
CASSGQSLQETQYF
TGTGCCAGCAGTGGGCAGAGTTTACAAGAGACCCAGTACTTC
>few|TRBV6-5|TRBJ2-7|NA
CASSRQPKRASSYEQYF
TGTGCCAGCAGTCGCCAACCGAAGCGGGCAAGCTCCTACGAGCAGTACTTC
>NA|TRBV7-8|TRBJ2-2|NA
CASSLASAGANTGELFF
TGTGCCAGCAGCTTAGCGAGCGCAGGGGCGAACACCGGGGAGCTGTTTTTT
>few|TRBV5-1|TRBJ2-7|NA
CASSPNPAQPYEQYF
TGCGCCAGCAGTCCCAATCCTGCGCAGCCCTACGAGCAGTACTTC
>many|TRBV29-1|TRBJ2-5|TRBD1
CSVEGTGGGTQYF
TGCAGCGTTGAGGGGACAGGGGGCGGGACCCAGTACTTC
>few|TRBV7-2|TRBJ2-6|NA
CASSLEWGSSGANVLTF
TGTGCCAGCAGCTTAGAATGGGGGAGCTCTGGGGCCAACGTCCTGACTTTC
>many|TRBV7-9|TRBJ1-6|NA
CASSSDSFPHF
TGTGCCAGCAGCTCGGACAGCTTCCCTCACTTT
>NA|TRBV6-6|TRBJ1-6|TRBD1
CATWTGGGSPLHF
TGTGCCACTTGGACAGGGGGTGGTTCACCCCTCCACTTT
>few|TRBV18|TRBJ2-1|NA
CASSLVGQPFYNEQFF
TGTGCCAGCTCCCTGGTGGGGCAGCCTTTCTACAATGAGCAGTTCTTC
>few|TRBV7-2|TRBJ2-5|NA
CASSLAGSRETQYF
TGTGCCAGCAGCTTAGCTGGCAGCCGGGAGACCCAGTACTTC
>many|TRBV2|TRBJ2-7|NA
CASSESPGPYEQYF
TGTGCCAGCAGTGAAAGCCCCGGACCCTACGAGCAGTACTTC
>NA|TRBV7-9|TRBJ2-7|NA
CASSLRASYEQYF
TGTGCCAGCAGCTTAAGGGCCTCCTACGAGCAGTACTTC
>few|TRBV7-2|TRBJ1-6|NA
CASSSGLAEMRLANSPLHF
TGTGCCAGCAGCTCCGGGTTGGCAGAGATGCGGCTAGCTAATTCACCCCTCCACTTT
>NA|TRBV13|TRBJ2-3|TRBD1
CASSLYRGRTDTQYF
TGTGCCAGCAGCCTATACAGGGGGCGCACAGATACGCAGTATTTT
>many|TRBV15|TRBJ1-2|NA
CATSRVGNYGYTF
TGTGCCACCAGCAGAGTGGGGAACTATGGCTACACCTTC
>few|TRBV28|TRBJ2-5|TRBD1
CASSLGATGFETQYF
TGTGCCAGCAGTTTAGGGGCGACAGGGTTCGAGACCCAGTACTTC